What follows is one TCR beta chain and its context. The CDR3 has 15 residues. Per the germline V gene, CDR1 is ENHRY and CDR2 is SYGVKD. Deletions cut 3 bases from V and 5 bases from J, with 17 bases between. These data are taken from a study of blood T cell repertoires in COVID-19. Overall study context: Specimens from acute and convalescent COVID-19 originated in the United States, Italy and Spain. Sources were T cells, B-cell-depleted T cells, or PBMCs; the material itself was cDNA or gDNA.

Original analysis: Reference gene primer amplification gave nucleated cell count estimates. TCRdb's copy holds only in-frame clones and misses some; the assay was immunoSEQ multiplex PCR. V and J calls and clone size are those listed in that table; D and trimming were worked out from the DNA. The data contain around 330,000 clones, over 75% of them singletons. The genes are TRBV10-3 and TRBJ2-7; D may be TRBD2 (6 bases). This clonotype originated in a woman between 45 and 60 years old with active or convalescent COVID-19. Sequences were obtained from peripheral blood. CDR3 sequence: CAISEPGGTRDEQYF. CDR3 DNA: TGTGCCATCAGTGAACCGGGTGGGACTCGGGACGAGCAGTACTTC.